These 3 T cell receptor beta chains were sequenced from one sample in a study of shared clonotypes between healthy human individuals. Sequenced by immunoSEQ multiplex PCR; TCRdb stores in-frame clones only, minus some. The repertoire holds approximately 1,500,000 clones, with about 96% as singletons. Sequencing was done on a sample of naive CD4+ T cells sorted from blood. The subset denotes: CD45RA+ positively selected. The receptors come from a man aged 30 to 39 in good health.

The V and J genes are TRBV5-1 and TRBJ2-7; tentative D call: TRBD1 (6 bases). The V and J ends lost 0 bases and 6 bases respectively, with 10 bases between them. Germline V CDR1 and CDR2: SGHRS, YFSETQ. The CDR3 runs to 13 residues. Here the CDR3 DNA reads TGCGCCAGCAGCTTGGTTGGGGGCCTCGAGCAGTACTTC. Translated, it gives CASSLVGGLEQYF. The full variable domain, its missing parts supplied by reference TRBV5-1 and TRBJ2-7, is KAGVTQTPRYLIKTRGQQVTLSCSPISGHRSVSWYQQTPGQGLQFLFEYFSETQRNKGNFPGRFSGRQFSNSRSEMNVSTLELGDSALYLCASSLVGGLEQYFGPGTRLTVT.

This rearrangement joins TRBV18 to TRBJ2-1; unclear D gene. CDR1 and CDR2 (germline): KGHSH, LQKENI. Between the trimmed V and J ends, which lost 3 bases and 8 bases, there was a span of 11 bases. The CDR3 loop spans 13 amino acids. The CDR3 protein is CASSPGLGDEQFF. CDR3 coding DNA: TGTGCCAGCTCACCCGGCCTAGGCGATGAGCAGTTCTTC.

This chain links TRBV19 with TRBJ1-2, with unresolved D. The CDR3 sequence is 12 residues long. Germline CDR1 and CDR2: LNHDA and SQIVND (reference sequence). V lost 7 bases to trimming and J lost 8 bases, with 14 bases between them. CDR3 nucleotides: TGTGCCAGTATGAACGGCTTTTGGGGCTACACCTTC. Translating gives CASMNGFWGYTF.